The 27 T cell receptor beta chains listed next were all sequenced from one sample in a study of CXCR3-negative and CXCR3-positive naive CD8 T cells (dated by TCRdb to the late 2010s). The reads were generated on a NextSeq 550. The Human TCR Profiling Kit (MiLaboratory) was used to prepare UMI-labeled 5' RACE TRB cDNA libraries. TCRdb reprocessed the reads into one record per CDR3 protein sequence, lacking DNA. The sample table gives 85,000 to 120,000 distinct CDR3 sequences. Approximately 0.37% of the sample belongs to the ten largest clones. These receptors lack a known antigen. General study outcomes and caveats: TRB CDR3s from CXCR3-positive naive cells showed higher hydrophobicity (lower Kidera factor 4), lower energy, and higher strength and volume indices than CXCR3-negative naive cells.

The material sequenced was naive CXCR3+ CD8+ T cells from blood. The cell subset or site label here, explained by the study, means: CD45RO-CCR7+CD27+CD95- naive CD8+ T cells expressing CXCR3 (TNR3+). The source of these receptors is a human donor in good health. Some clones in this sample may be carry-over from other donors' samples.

CDR3 residues: CSVGLAGRTNTGELFF. The genes are TRBV29-1 and TRBJ2-2; TCRdb calls TRBD2, which cannot be checked without DNA. There are 16 residues in the CDR3. Germline loops: CDR1 SQVTM, CDR2 ANQGSEA.

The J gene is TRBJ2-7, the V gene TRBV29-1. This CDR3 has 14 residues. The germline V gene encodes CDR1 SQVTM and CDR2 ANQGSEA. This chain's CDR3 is CSVPHGQGSYEQYF.

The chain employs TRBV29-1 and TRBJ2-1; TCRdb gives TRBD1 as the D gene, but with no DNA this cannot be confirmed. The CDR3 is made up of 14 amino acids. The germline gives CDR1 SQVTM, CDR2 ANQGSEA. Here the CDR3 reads CSVERQEDYNEQLF.

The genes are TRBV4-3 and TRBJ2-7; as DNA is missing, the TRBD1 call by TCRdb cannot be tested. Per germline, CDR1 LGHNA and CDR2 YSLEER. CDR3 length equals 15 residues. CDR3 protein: CASSQGRQGNYEQYF.

The CDR3 spells CASSLSGWAGGETQYF. The chain links TRBV27 to TRBJ2-5; TCRdb's assignment of TRBD1 cannot be checked, as there is no DNA. Germline CDR1 is MNHEY and CDR2 is SMNVEV (reference sequence). The CDR3 is made up of 16 amino acids.

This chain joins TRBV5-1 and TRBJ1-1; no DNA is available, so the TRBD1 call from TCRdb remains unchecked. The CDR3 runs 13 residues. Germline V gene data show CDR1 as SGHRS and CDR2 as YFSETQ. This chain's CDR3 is CASREGQGTEAFF.

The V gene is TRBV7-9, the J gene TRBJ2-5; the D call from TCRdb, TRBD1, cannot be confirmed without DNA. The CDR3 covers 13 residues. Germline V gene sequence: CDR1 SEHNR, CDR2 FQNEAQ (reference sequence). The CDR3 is CASSDGGLQTQYF.

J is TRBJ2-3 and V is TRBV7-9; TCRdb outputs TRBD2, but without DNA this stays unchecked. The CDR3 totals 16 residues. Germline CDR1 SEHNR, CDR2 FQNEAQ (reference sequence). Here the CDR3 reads CASSLRDSATSDTQYF.

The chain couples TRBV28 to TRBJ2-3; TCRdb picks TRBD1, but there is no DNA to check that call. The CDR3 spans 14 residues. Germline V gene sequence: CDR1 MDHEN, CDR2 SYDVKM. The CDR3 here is CASRYQGSTDTQYF.

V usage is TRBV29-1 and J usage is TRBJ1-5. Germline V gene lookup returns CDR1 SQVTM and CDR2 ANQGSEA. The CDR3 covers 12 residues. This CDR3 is CSVRASNQPQHF. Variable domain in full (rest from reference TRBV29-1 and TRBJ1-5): SAVISQKPSRDICQRGTSLTIQCQVDSQVTMMFWYRQQPGQSLTLIATANQGSEATYESGFVIDKFPISRPNLTFSTLTVSNMSPEDSSIYLCSVRASNQPQHFGDGTRLSIL.

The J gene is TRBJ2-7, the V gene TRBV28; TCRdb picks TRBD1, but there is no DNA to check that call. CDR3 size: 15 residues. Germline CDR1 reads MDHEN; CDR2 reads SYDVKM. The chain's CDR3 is CASSMTGTGGDEQYF.

CDR3 sequence: CASSSTGTGAYVGTF. The chain joins TRBV2 to TRBJ1-2; TCRdb's assignment of TRBD1 cannot be checked, as there is no DNA. Germline CDR1 is SNHLY and CDR2 is FYNNEI. The CDR3 is made up of 15 amino acids.

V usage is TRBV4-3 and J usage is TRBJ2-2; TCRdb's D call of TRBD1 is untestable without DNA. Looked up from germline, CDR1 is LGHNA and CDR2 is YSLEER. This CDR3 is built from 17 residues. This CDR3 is CASSQEFDRGSAGELFF.

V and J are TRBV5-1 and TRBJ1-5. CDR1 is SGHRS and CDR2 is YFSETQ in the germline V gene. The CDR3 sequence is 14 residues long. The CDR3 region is CASSSGLSDQPQHF.

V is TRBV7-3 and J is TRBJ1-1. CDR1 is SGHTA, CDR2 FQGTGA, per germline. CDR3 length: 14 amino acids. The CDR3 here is CASSLLPSNTEAFF.

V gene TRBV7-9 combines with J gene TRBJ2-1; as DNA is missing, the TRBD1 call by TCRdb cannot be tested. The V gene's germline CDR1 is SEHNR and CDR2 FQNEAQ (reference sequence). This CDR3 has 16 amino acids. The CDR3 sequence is CASSPFVGTAYNEQFF.

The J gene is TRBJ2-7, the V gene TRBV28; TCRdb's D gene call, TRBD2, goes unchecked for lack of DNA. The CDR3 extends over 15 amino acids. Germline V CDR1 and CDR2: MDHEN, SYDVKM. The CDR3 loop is CASSTPGTRYYEQYF.

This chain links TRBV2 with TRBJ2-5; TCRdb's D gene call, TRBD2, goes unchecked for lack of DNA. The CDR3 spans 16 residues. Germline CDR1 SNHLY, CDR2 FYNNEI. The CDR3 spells CASLGTSGTRGETQYF.

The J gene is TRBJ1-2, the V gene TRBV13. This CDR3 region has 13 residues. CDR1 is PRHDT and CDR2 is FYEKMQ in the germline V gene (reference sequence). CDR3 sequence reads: CASSLIGEGSATF.

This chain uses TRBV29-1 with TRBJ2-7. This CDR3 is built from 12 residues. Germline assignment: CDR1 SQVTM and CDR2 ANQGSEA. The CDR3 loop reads CSVETLDDEQYF.

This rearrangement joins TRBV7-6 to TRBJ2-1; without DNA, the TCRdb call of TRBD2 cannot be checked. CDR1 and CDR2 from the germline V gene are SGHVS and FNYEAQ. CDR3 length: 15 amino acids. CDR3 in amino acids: CASSLGLAGGAKQFF.

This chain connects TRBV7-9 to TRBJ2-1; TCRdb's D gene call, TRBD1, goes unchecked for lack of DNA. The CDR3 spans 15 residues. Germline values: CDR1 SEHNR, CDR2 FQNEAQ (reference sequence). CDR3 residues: CASSFRERGYNEQFF.

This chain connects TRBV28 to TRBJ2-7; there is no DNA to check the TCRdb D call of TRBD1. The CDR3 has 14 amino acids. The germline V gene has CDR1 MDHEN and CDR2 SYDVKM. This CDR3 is CASSLSGYLYEQYF.

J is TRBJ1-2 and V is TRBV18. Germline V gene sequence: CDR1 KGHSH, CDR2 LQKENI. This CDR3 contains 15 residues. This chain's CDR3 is CASSPPVYTSYGYTF.

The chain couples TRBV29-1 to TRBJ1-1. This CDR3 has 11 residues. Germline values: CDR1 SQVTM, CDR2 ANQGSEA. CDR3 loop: CSVEGSPAAFF.

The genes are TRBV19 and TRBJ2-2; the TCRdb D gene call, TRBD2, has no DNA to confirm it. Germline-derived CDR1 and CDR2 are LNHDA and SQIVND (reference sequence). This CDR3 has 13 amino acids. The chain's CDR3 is CASAESWSGELFF.

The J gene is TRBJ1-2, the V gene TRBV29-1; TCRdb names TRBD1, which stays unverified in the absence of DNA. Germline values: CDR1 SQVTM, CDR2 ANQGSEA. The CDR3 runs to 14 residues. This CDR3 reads CSVVAQGISDGYTF.